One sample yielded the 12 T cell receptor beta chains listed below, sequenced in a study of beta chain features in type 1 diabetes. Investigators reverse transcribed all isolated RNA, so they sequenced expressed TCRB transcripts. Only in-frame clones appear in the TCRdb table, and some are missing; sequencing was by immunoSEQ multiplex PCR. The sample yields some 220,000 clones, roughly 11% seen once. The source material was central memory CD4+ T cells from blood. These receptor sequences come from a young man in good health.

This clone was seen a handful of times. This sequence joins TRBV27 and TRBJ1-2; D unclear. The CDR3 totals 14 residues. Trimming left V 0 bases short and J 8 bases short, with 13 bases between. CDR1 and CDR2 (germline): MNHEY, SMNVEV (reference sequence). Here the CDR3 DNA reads TGTGCCAGCAGTTTATCCTTTTCCGAAACGGGCTACACCTTC. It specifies CASSLSFSETGYTF.

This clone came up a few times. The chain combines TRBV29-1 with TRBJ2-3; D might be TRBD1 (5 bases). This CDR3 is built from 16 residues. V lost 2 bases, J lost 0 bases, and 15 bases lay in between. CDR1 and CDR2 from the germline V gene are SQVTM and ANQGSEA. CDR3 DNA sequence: TGCAGCGTTGAACAGATCGCAGGACATAGCACAGATACGCAGTATTTT. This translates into CSVEQIAGHSTDTQYF.

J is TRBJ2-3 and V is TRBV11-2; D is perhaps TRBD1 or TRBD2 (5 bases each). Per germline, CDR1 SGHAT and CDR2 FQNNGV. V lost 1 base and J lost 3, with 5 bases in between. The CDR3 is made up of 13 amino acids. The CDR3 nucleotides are TGTGCCAGCAGCTTAGGGGGGACAGATACGCAGTATTTT. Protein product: CASSLGGTDTQYF.

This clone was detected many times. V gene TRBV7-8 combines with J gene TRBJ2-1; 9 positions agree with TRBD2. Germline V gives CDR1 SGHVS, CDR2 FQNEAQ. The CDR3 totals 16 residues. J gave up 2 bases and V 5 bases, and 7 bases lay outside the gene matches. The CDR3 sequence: CASSPIAGAAYNEQFF. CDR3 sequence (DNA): TGTGCCAGCAGCCCTATAGCGGGAGCGGCCTACAATGAGCAGTTCTTC.

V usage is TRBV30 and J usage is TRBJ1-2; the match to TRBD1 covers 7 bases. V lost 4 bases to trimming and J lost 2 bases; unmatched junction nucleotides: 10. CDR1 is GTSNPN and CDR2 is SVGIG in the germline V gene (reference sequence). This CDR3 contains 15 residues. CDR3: CAWTPGGGLNYGYTF. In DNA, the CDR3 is TGTGCCTGGACCCCAGGAGGGGGCCTCAACTATGGCTACACCTTC.

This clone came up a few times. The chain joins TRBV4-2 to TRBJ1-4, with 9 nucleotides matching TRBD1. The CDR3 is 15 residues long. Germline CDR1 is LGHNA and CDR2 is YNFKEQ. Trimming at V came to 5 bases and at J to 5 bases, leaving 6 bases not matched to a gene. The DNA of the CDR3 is TGTGCCAGCAGCGACGGACAGGGGCAAAATGAAAAACTGTTTTTT. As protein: CASSDGQGQNEKLFF.

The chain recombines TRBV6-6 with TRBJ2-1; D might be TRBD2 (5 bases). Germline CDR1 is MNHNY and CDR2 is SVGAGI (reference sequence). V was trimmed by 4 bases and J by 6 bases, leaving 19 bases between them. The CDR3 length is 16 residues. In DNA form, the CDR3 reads TGTGCCAGCAGTTCCTTTGCCCTCACTCGGGGCAATGAGCAGTTCTTC. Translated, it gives CASSSFALTRGNEQFF.

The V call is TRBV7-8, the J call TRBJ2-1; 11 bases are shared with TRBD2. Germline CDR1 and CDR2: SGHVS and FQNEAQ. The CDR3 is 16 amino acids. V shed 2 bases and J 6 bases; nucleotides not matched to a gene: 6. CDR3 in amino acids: CASSLSLAGVANEQFF. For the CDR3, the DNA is TGTGCCAGCAGCTTATCACTAGCGGGAGTAGCCAATGAGCAGTTCTTC.

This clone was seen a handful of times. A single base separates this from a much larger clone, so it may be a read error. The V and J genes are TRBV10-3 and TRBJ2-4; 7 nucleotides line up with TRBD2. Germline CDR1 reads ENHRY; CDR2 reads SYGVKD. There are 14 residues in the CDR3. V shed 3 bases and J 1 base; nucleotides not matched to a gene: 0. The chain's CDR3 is CAISDGGAKNIQYF. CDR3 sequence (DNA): TGTGCCATCAGTGACGGGGGGGCCAAAAACATTCAGTACTTC.

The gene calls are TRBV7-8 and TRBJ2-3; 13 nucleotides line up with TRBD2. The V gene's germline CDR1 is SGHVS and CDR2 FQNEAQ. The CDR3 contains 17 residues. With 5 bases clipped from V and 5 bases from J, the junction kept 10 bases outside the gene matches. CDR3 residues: CASSIPTSGRAGDTQYF. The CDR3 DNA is TGTGCCAGCAGCATACCAACTAGCGGGAGGGCCGGAGATACGCAGTATTTT.

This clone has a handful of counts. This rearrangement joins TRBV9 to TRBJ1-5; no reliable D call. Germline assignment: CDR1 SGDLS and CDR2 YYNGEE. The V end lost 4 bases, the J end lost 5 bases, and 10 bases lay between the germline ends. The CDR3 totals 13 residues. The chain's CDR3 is CASSTSEDQPQHF. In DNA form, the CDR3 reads TGTGCCAGCAGCACATCAGAGGATCAGCCCCAGCATTTT. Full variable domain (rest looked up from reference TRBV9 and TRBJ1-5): DSGVTQTPKHLITATGQRVTLRCSPRSGDLSVYWYQQSLDQGLQFLIQYYNGEERAKGNILERFSAQQFPDLHSELNLSSLELGDSALYFCASSTSEDQPQHFGDGTRLSIL.

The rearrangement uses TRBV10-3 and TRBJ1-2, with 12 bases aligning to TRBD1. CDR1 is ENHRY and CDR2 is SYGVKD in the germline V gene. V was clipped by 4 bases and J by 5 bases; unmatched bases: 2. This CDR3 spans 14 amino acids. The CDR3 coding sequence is TGTGCCATCAGTGGGGGACAGGGGGCTTATGGCTACACCTTC. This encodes CAISGGQGAYGYTF.